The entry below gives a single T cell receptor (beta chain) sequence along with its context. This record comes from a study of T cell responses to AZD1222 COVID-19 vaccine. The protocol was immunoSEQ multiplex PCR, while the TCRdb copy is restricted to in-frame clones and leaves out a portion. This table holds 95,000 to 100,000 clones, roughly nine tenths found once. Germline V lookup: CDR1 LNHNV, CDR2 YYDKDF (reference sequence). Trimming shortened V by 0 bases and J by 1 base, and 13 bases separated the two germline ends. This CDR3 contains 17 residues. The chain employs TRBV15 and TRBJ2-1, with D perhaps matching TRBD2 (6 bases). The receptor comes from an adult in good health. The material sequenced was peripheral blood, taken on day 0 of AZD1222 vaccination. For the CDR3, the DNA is TGTGCCACCAGCAGAGATCGGGGCGGGGTATCCTACAATGAGCAGTTCTTC. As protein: CATSRDRGGVSYNEQFF.